Listed here are 20 T cell receptor beta chains from one sample, sequenced in a study of beta chain features in type 1 diabetes. Sequencing targeted expressed TCRB transcripts, as all isolated RNA had been reverse transcribed. Using immunoSEQ multiplex PCR, the repertoire was profiled, and TCRdb retains in-frame clones only, with some absent. The sample records some 220,000 clones, about a tenth being singletons. Sequenced material: central memory CD4+ T cells from blood. The receptors derive from a man between 18 and 29 years old in good health.

This clone occurred a few times. The rearrangement links TRBV20-1 to TRBJ2-1; D possibly matches TRBD1 or TRBD2 (5 bases each). The germline gives CDR1 DFQATT, CDR2 SNEGSKA (reference sequence). V lost 3 bases, J lost 9 bases, and 6 bases lay in between. The CDR3 contains 10 residues. The CDR3 loop reads CSARGVEQFF. The CDR3, as DNA: TGCAGTGCTAGGGGGGTTGAGCAGTTCTTC.

The genes are TRBV6-1 and TRBJ2-7; a weak D match, TRBD2 (6 bases). CDR1 MNHNS and CDR2 SASEGT come from the germline V gene. Trimming stripped 5 bases from V and 1 base from J, with 12 bases between. The CDR3 covers 14 residues. The CDR3 DNA is TGTGCCAGCAGTAAAGGGACTCTATCCTACGAGCAGTACTTC. It specifies CASSKGTLSYEQYF.

A few counts support this clone. The chain uses TRBV5-4 and TRBJ1-4; no reliable D call. The V end lost 2 bases, the J end lost 2 bases, and 13 bases lay between the germline ends. CDR3 size: 16 residues. Germline CDR1 and CDR2: SGHNT and YYREEE (reference sequence). CDR3 amino acids: CASSFDPRGTNEKLFF. Written as DNA, the CDR3 is TGTGCCAGCAGCTTCGACCCGAGAGGGACTAATGAAAAACTGTTTTTT.

This clone was picked up a small number of times. This chain connects TRBV5-4 to TRBJ2-5; no clear D. CDR1 is SGHNT and CDR2 is YYREEE in the germline V gene (reference sequence). This CDR3 comprises 11 residues. Trimming stripped 0 bases from V and 3 bases from J, with 0 bases between. In DNA, the CDR3 is TGTGCCAGCAGCTTGGAAGAGACCCAGTACTTC. Encoded protein: CASSLEETQYF.

The V and J genes are TRBV10-3 and TRBJ2-7; D is unresolved. V gave up 2 bases and J gave up 6 bases, with 20 bases separating them. Germline V CDR1 and CDR2: ENHRY, SYGVKD. The CDR3 covers 16 residues. The CDR3 sequence: CAISELGQSLKGEQYF. DNA for the CDR3: TGTGCCATCAGTGAGCTCGGGCAGTCCTTGAAGGGCGAGCAGTACTTC.

This clone was observed many times. The rearrangement uses TRBV18 and TRBJ2-7, with D possibly matching TRBD1 (5 bases). Per germline, CDR1 KGHSH and CDR2 LQKENI. Deletions cut 0 bases from V and 5 bases from J, with 14 bases between. The CDR3 is made up of 15 amino acids. CDR3 in DNA: TGTGCCAGCTCACCACCAGCTTCACAGGCCCACGAGCAGTACTTC. Residues: CASSPPASQAHEQYF.

This clone was counted between two and nine times. The chain is built from TRBV29-1 and TRBJ2-3, with TRBD2 matching over 8 bases. Germline CDR1 reads SQVTM; CDR2 reads ANQGSEA. The CDR3 consists of 15 residues. V lost 3 bases, J lost 0 bases, and 5 bases stayed unmatched. CDR3 sequence (DNA): TGCAGCGTTGAGGCCGGCGGGGGGAGCACAGATACGCAGTATTTT. Its translation is CSVEAGGGSTDTQYF.

The rearrangement joins TRBV6-1 to TRBJ2-5, with 7 bases fitting TRBD1. The ends lost 6 bases at V and 1 base at J; junction bases unmatched: 8. This CDR3 is built from 15 residues. The V gene's germline CDR1 is MNHNS and CDR2 SASEGT. The CDR3 loop reads CASSRHRDSQETQYF. CDR3 in DNA: TGTGCCAGCAGCCGACACCGGGACAGCCAAGAGACCCAGTACTTC.

This clone was seen more than once but under ten times. The DNA of the CDR3 is TGTGCCTGGAGTAGACAGGGTATCACTGAAGCTTTCTTT. Translation: CAWSRQGITEAFF. The chain links TRBV30 to TRBJ1-1; 7 bases map to TRBD1. In germline, CDR1 is GTSNPN, CDR2 SVGIG (reference sequence). J was trimmed by 4 bases and V by 2 bases; bases with no gene match: 4. CDR3 length: 13 amino acids.

V is TRBV9 and J is TRBJ2-3; D is unresolved. The CDR3 has 16 amino acids. The germline V gene has CDR1 SGDLS and CDR2 YYNGEE. Trimming removed 4 bases from V and 1 base from J, with 16 bases in between. CDR3 in amino acids: CASSPRPGRGTDTQYF. The CDR3, as DNA: TGTGCCAGCAGCCCTCGGCCAGGTAGGGGCACAGATACGCAGTATTTT.

The chain carries TRBV9 and TRBJ2-1; 9 nucleotides agree with TRBD2. The J segment lost 8 bases and the V segment lost 0 bases, leaving 6 bases of the junction unmatched. The CDR3 length is 15 residues. Looked up from germline, CDR1 is SGDLS and CDR2 is YYNGEE. DNA of the CDR3: TGTGCCAGCAGCGTAGACGTAGCGGGAGTCTATGAGCAGTTCTTC. The encoded protein is CASSVDVAGVYEQFF.

The table lists this clone with a few counts. This sequence joins TRBV7-2 and TRBJ2-1, with 7 bases fitting TRBD2. Trimming cost V 5 bases and J 6 bases; bases outside gene matches: 16. Germline V lookup: CDR1 SGHTA, CDR2 FQGNSA. The CDR3 totals 17 residues. This chain's CDR3 is CASSATHLGRGGNEQFF. CDR3 DNA: TGTGCCAGCAGCGCAACGCATCTGGGGAGGGGCGGCAATGAGCAGTTCTTC.

This sequence joins TRBV7-2 and TRBJ2-3; the match to TRBD2 covers 7 bases. Germline-derived CDR1 and CDR2 are SGHTA and FQGNSA. Trimming at V came to 5 bases and at J to 5 bases, leaving 13 bases not matched to a gene. This CDR3 is built from 16 residues. CDR3 bases: TGTGCCAGCAGCCCCTGGAGAGGGAGGGCCGGAGATACGCAGTATTTT. It translates to CASSPWRGRAGDTQYF.

This clone was seen repeatedly, ten times or more. The DNA of the CDR3 is TGTGCCAGCAGCCCACGCTTAGACATTCAGTACTTC. Translating it yields CASSPRLDIQYF. V gene TRBV7-9 combines with J gene TRBJ2-4; D gene ambiguous. Germline V gene data show CDR1 as SEHNR and CDR2 as FQNEAQ (reference sequence). The CDR3 length is 12 residues. The V end was cut by 5 bases, the J end by 8 bases, with 10 bases between.

The table lists this clone with a few counts. The chain uses TRBV29-1 and TRBJ2-7, with 7 bases identical to TRBD2. This CDR3 spans 14 amino acids. Germline assignment: CDR1 SQVTM and CDR2 ANQGSEA. V shed 4 bases, J shed 6 bases, and the junction held 12 bases outside the gene matches. The CDR3 protein is CSVALTSDAAEQYF. The CDR3, as DNA: TGCAGCGTTGCCCTCACTAGCGATGCCGCCGAGCAGTACTTC.

The rearrangement joins TRBV5-6 to TRBJ2-5; a possible D gene is TRBD2 (5 bases). The CDR3 length is 14 residues. Germline loops: CDR1 SGHDT, CDR2 YYEEEE. The V and J ends lost 0 bases and 3 bases respectively, with 9 bases between them. The CDR3 DNA reads TGTGCCAGCAGCTTGGGGACTCCCGAAGAGACCCAGTACTTC. As protein: CASSLGTPEETQYF.

Concerning this clone: A read error may produce the germline difference seen at one junction end. This rearrangement joins TRBV9 to TRBJ2-3; 11 positions match TRBD2. CDR1 and CDR2 from the germline V gene are SGDLS and YYNGEE. CDR3 length: 20 amino acids. This CDR3 reads CAISASSSGRWTISTDTQYF. The CDR3 DNA reads as TGTGCCATCAGCGCGAGTTCTAGCGGGAGGTGGACTATTAGCACAGATACGCAGTATTTT.

This clone was observed at least ten times. J is TRBJ2-1 and V is TRBV11-2; D uncertain. CDR3 size: 13 residues. Trimming removed 7 bases from V and 4 bases from J, with 11 bases in between. CDR1 and CDR2 from the germline V gene are SGHAT and FQNNGV. In nucleotides, the CDR3 is TGTGCCAGCACCCACGGACCATACAATGAGCAGTTCTTC. Its protein is CASTHGPYNEQFF. Full variable domain (outside the CDR3, taken from reference TRBV11-2 and TRBJ2-1): EAGVAQSPRYKIIEKRQSVAFWCNPISGHATLYWYQQILGQGPKLLIQFQNNGVVDDSQLPKDRFSAERLKGVDSTLKIQPAKLEDSAVYLCASTHGPYNEQFFGPGTRLTVL.

This chain uses TRBV25-1 with TRBJ1-1; D possibly corresponds to TRBD1 (6 bases). Germline V CDR1 and CDR2: MGHDK, SYGVNS. CDR3 length: 14 amino acids. V shed 2 bases and J shed 7 bases, with 14 bases lying between them. The CDR3 region has the DNA TGTGCCAGCAGTGAAGGAGAGGACAGCATTGAAGCTTTCTTT. Amino acids: CASSEGEDSIEAFF.

This chain links TRBV6-5 with TRBJ2-3; D unresolved. V lost 2 bases to trimming and J lost 8 bases, with 14 bases between them. Germline CDR1 is MNHEY and CDR2 is SVGAGI. The CDR3 is 14 residues long. The CDR3 DNA reads as TGTGCCAGCAGTTACCCAGACCCTAGTGGTACGCAGTATTTT. This sequence encodes CASSYPDPSGTQYF.